Sequencing of this T cell receptor beta chain was carried out in a study of cytomegalovirus exposure and HLA in healthy donors. Turning to the study itself: HLA-typed donors were the source of about 81 million unique TCRs held in an early data release. Notes on the study in general: A later look showed TCR association rates differing by HLA locus, highest for DRB1 and lowest for HLA-C. The study had only CMV serostatus as immune exposure information.

It was with 60 Vbeta and 13 Jbeta primers that the PCR ran. Original handling: Roughly 11 million shared chains were among the 80 million or so unique TCR beta chains that a later analysis counted. Clones were sequenced by immunoSEQ multiplex PCR, and TCRdb holds only the in-frame ones, with some missing. The V and J calls and clone size were taken over from that table, and D and trimming were inferred from the DNA. The sample includes 90,000 to 150,000 clones, 63% of them seen just once. As to this clone: The antigen is unknown.

CDR3 length equals 14 residues. V was shortened by 4 bases and J by 4 bases, with 13 bases between the two germline ends. The V gene's germline CDR1 is SGHRS and CDR2 YFSETQ. Sequences were obtained from PBMCs. The receptor was isolated from a middle-aged man in good health and CMV-seropositive. V usage is TRBV5-1 and J usage is TRBJ2-3; D is possibly TRBD1 (6 bases). The CDR3, as DNA: TGCGCCAGCAGCCCCCAGGGGAGAGCAGATACGCAGTATTTT. Translation gives CASSPQGRADTQYF.